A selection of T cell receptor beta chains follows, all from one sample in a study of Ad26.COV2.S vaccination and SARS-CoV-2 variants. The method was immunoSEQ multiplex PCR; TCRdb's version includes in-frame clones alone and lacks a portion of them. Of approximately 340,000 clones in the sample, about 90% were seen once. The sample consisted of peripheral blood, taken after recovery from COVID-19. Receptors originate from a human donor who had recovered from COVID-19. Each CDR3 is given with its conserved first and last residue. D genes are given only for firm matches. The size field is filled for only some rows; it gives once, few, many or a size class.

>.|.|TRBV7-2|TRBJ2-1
CASSLIQGMYEQFF
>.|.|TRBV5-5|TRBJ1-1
CASSWDPPNTEAFF
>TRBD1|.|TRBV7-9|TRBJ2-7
CASSLAFGTGEAYEQYF
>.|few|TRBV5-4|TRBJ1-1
CASSLAYGGVTEAFF
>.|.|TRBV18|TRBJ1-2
CASSPDSYGYTF
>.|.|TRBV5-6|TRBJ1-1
CASSFLQKSEAFF
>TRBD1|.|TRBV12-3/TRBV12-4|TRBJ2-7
CASSLGTGYEQYF
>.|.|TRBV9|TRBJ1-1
CASSVDLPGGVNTEAFF
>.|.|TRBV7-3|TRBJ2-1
CASSSQPYNEQFF
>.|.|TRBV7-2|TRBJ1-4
CASSSRGRANEKLFF
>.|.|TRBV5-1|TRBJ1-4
CASSFRGPKITTNEKLFF
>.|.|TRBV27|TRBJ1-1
CASSLSYLGDTEAFF
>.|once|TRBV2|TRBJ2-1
CASGRERGAYNEQFF